This T cell receptor (beta chain) was found in a study of shared clonotypes between healthy human individuals. CD45RO negativity and positive selection for CCR7 defined naive CD8 cells, a population that excluded terminally differentiated effector memory CD45RA+ cells. The CDR3 totals 14 residues. Germline V lookup: CDR1 LNHDA, CDR2 SQIVND (reference sequence). V dropped 3 bases and J dropped 2 bases, with 8 bases sitting between them. The test was conducted at deep level. TCRdb's copy holds only in-frame clones and misses some; the assay was immunoSEQ multiplex PCR. The sample lists around 1.9 million clones; just over 90% were seen once. This clone was counted once.

Sequencing was done on a sample of naive CD8+ T cells from PBMCs. This sequence joins TRBV19 and TRBJ1-5; D gene unclear. The origin of this receptor is a man aged 18 to 30 in good health. Some clones in this sample may be carry-over from other donors' samples. For the CDR3, the DNA is TGTGCCAGTAGTATTATCCAGGGCAATCAGCCCCAGCATTTT. This gives the protein CASSIIQGNQPQHF.